What follows are 9 T cell receptor beta chains derived from one specimen sequenced in a study of blood T cell repertoires in COVID-19. Assay used: immunoSEQ multiplex PCR; TCRdb lists only in-frame clones, some missing. The table shows about 190,000 clones, with about 86% occurring only once. The material sequenced was peripheral blood. The receptors here all came from a woman in her 30s with active or convalescent COVID-19.

The rearrangement links TRBV9 to TRBJ2-1; D unresolved. Germline CDR1 is SGDLS and CDR2 is YYNGEE. There are 12 residues in the CDR3. Deletions cut 0 bases from V and 8 bases from J, with 6 bases between. The CDR3 DNA reads TGTGCCAGCAGCGTAGTCAGCGATGAGCAGTTCTTC. It yields the protein CASSVVSDEQFF.

V is TRBV29-1 and J is TRBJ2-7, with D hard to call. The V end lost 2 bases, the J end lost 7 bases, and 6 bases lay between the germline ends. Germline V gene sequence: CDR1 SQVTM, CDR2 ANQGSEA. This CDR3 contains 10 residues. The CDR3 DNA follows: TGCAGCGTTGAATCCGGGGAGCAGTACTTC. Translating it yields CSVESGEQYF.

In DNA, the CDR3 is TGCGCCAGCAGCTTAACACCCGGGGAGCTGTTTTTT. Protein: CASSLTPGELFF. V gene TRBV5-1 combines with J gene TRBJ2-2, with D unresolved. The length of the CDR3 is 12 residues. Germline CDR1 reads SGHRS; CDR2 reads YFSETQ. V gave up 2 bases and J gave up 6 bases, with 5 bases separating them.

The CDR3 reads CASSQGGGWTEAFF. The CDR3 bases are TGTGCCAGCAGCCAGGGCGGGGGTTGGACTGAAGCTTTCTTT. The chain combines TRBV14 with TRBJ1-1, with D maybe TRBD1 (5 bases). Looked up from germline, CDR1 is SGHDN and CDR2 is FVKESK. This CDR3 is built from 14 residues. Trimming took 3 bases from V and 5 from J, leaving 13 bases between them.

This rearrangement joins TRBV28 to TRBJ1-2; 7 positions match TRBD1. The CDR3 is made up of 13 amino acids. In germline, CDR1 is MDHEN, CDR2 SYDVKM. The V segment lost 5 bases and the J segment 5 bases; nucleotides outside the gene matches: 5. DNA for the CDR3: TGTGCCAGCAGTACAGGGGAGCAGTATGGCTACACCTTC. This sequence encodes CASSTGEQYGYTF.

The V gene is TRBV11-2, the J gene TRBJ1-1; no reliable D call. V lost 0 bases, J lost 7 bases, and 12 bases lay in between. The germline CDR1 and CDR2 sequences are SGHAT and FQNNGV. This CDR3 has 14 amino acids. The CDR3: CASSLERGVGEAFF. In nucleotides, the CDR3 is TGTGCCAGCAGCTTAGAGCGCGGGGTGGGTGAAGCTTTCTTT. The full variable domain, its missing parts supplied by reference TRBV11-2 and TRBJ1-1, is EAGVAQSPRYKIIEKRQSVAFWCNPISGHATLYWYQQILGQGPKLLIQFQNNGVVDDSQLPKDRFSAERLKGVDSTLKIQPAKLEDSAVYLCASSLERGVGEAFFGQGTRLTVV.

This clone was picked up one time. V usage is TRBV11-1 and J usage is TRBJ2-6; unclear D gene. The V gene's germline CDR1 is SGHAT and CDR2 FQDESV (reference sequence). The CDR3 has 15 residues. V was shortened by 4 bases and J by 0 bases, with 7 bases between the two germline ends. DNA of the CDR3: TGTGCCAGCAGCTACACGAACTCTGGGGCCAACGTCCTGACTTTC. This gives the protein CASSYTNSGANVLTF.

The gene calls are TRBV19 and TRBJ2-3, with D possibly being TRBD2 (5 bases). This CDR3 contains 16 residues. V lost 8 bases to trimming and J lost 2 bases, with 20 bases between them. Germline V gene sequence: CDR1 LNHDA, CDR2 SQIVND (reference sequence). CDR3 nucleotides: TGTGCCAGTCCCCCCGGAGGTTTGGAGCACACAGATACGCAGTATTTT. It codes for CASPPGGLEHTDTQYF.

The V gene is TRBV5-1, the J gene TRBJ1-4, with D perhaps TRBD1 (5 bases). Looked up from germline, CDR1 is SGHRS and CDR2 is YFSETQ. CDR3 length: 16 amino acids. The V end was cut by 1 base, the J end by 0 bases, with 10 bases between. The CDR3 coding sequence is TGCGCCAGCAGCTTGCAGGGAATAGCAACTAATGAAAAACTGTTTTTT. It encodes CASSLQGIATNEKLFF.